This T cell receptor (beta chain) emerged from a study of OX40 agonist ivuxolimab in advanced cancers. On the study more broadly: Dose-escalation patients suffered from hepatocellular carcinoma, melanoma, renal cell or head and neck cancer. Study-wide results and caveats: In general, CD8+ T cells held more expanded clones than CD4+ did, on average. The 0.1-3.0 mg/kg partial responders had among the lowest clonal expansion.

A word on this clone: Antigen: not known.

The method was immunoSEQ multiplex PCR; TCRdb's version includes in-frame clones alone and lacks a portion of them. There are about 26,000 clones in the sample; about 88% occur only once, and approximately 20% lies in the top ten. This CDR3 contains 12 residues. Germline V gene lookup returns CDR1 SNHLY and CDR2 FYNNEI. The V end lost 0 bases, the J end lost 6 bases, and 5 bases lay between the germline ends. Patients with autoimmune history or systemic immunosuppression were excluded. This sequence was found in an adult with an advanced solid tumor such as melanoma, head and neck, liver or kidney cancer. This sequence joins TRBV2 and TRBJ1-2; D not certain. The material was CD4+ or CD8+ T cells sorted from blood, obtained in a trial of the OX40 agonist ivuxolimab. CDR3 nucleotide sequence: TGTGCCAGCAGTGAAGCGGTCAATGGCTACACCTTC. This gives the protein CASSEAVNGYTF. The full variable domain, its missing parts supplied by reference TRBV2 and TRBJ1-2, is EPEVTQTPSHQVTQMGQEVILRCVPISNHLYFYWYRQILGQKVEFLVSFYNNEISEKSEIFDDQFSVERPDGSNFTLKIRSTKLEDSAMYFCASSEAVNGYTFGSGTRLTVV.